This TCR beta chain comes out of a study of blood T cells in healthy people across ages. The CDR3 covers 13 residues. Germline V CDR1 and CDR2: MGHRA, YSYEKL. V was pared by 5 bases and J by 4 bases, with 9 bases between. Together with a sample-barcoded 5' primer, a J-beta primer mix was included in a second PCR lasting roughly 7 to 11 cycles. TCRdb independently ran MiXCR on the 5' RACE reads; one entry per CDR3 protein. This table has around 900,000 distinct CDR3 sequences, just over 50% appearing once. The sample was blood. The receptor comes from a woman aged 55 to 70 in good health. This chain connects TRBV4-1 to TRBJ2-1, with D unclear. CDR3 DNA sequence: TGCGCCAGCAGCGACACGGTGTACAATGAGCAGTTCTTC. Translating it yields CASSDTVYNEQFF.